Shown below are 13 T cell receptor beta chains from a single sample sequenced in a study of T cell repertoires in cytomegalovirus infection. For these receptors, no antigen is known. Each CDR3 protein is one row after TCRdb ran MiXCR on the reads. This table has roughly 180,000 distinct CDR3 sequences, less than 25% appearing once. The input for sequencing was CD8+ T cells from cultured PBMCs, taken from culture after CMV antigen stimulation. The receptors were sampled from a human donor in good health (CMV status not recorded). Some clones in this sample may be carry-over from other donors' samples.

The genes are TRBV7-9 and TRBJ1-2; a weak D match, TRBD1 (5 bases). This CDR3 has 14 amino acids. V gave up 5 bases and J gave up 4 bases, with 14 bases separating them. The germline CDR1 and CDR2 sequences are SEHNR and FQNEAQ (reference sequence). The CDR3 region has the DNA TGTGCCAGCAGCCCCGAGACAGCGCTCTATGGCTACACCTTC. It is translated as CASSPETALYGYTF.

This clonotype was seen a few times. The chain has TRBV7-2 and TRBJ2-2; 10 nucleotides match TRBD2. V was pared by 6 bases and J by 1 base, with 5 bases of the junction left unmatched. This CDR3 is 16 amino acids long. The germline V gene has CDR1 SGHTA and CDR2 FQGNSA. CDR3 sequence: CASSPSGGVNTGELFF. For the CDR3, the DNA is TGTGCCAGCAGTCCTAGCGGGGGCGTGAACACCGGGGAGCTGTTTTTT. The complete variable domain, with remaining parts taken from reference TRBV7-2 and TRBJ2-2, reads GAGVSQSPSNKVTEKGKDVELRCDPISGHTALYWYRQSLGQGLEFLIYFQGNSAPDKSGLPSDRFSAERTGGSVSTLTIQRTQQEDSAVYLCASSPSGGVNTGELFFGEGSRLTVL.

The chain couples TRBV4-1 to TRBJ1-5, with TRBD1 identical over 7 bases. This CDR3 is built from 15 residues. With V trimmed by 5 bases and J by 2 bases, 6 bases remained unmatched. Germline V gene lookup returns CDR1 MGHRA and CDR2 YSYEKL. The CDR3 loop is CASSTHRGGNQPQHF. The CDR3 bases are TGCGCCAGCAGCACACACAGGGGTGGCAATCAGCCCCAGCATTTT.

The rearrangement joins TRBV4-1 to TRBJ2-5; 8 bases agree with TRBD1. The germline gives CDR1 MGHRA, CDR2 YSYEKL. J gave up 1 base and V 3 bases, and 4 bases lay outside the gene matches. The CDR3 sequence is 15 residues long. Here the CDR3 DNA reads TGCGCCAGCAGCCACCAACAGGGGGTCCAAGAGACCCAGTACTTC. Translating it yields CASSHQQGVQETQYF.

This clonotype was detected ten times or more. This chain links TRBV29-1 with TRBJ2-7; perhaps TRBD1 as D (6 bases). The V gene lost 6 bases and the J gene lost 0 bases, with 12 bases spanning the gap. Germline CDR1 reads SQVTM; CDR2 reads ANQGSEA. This CDR3 has 13 residues. This CDR3 reads CSVLWDNSYEQYF. As DNA, the CDR3 is TGCAGCGTCCTTTGGGACAACTCCTACGAGCAGTACTTC.

This clonotype came up a few times. V and J are TRBV6-5 and TRBJ2-6; the D is unclear. Trimming left V 2 bases short and J 4 bases short, with 9 bases between. The germline V gene encodes CDR1 MNHEY and CDR2 SVGAGI. The CDR3 is 15 residues long. In DNA, the CDR3 is TGTGCCAGCAGTTACGGGGTGGAAGGGGCCAACGTCCTGACTTTC. Its protein product is CASSYGVEGANVLTF.

This clonotype has only a few counts. The gene calls are TRBV12-3 or TRBV12-4 and TRBJ2-1, with D possibly TRBD2 on 7 matching bases. This CDR3 spans 14 amino acids. Trimming cost V 5 bases and J 6 bases, with 14 bases left between them. The DNA for the CDR3 is TGTGCCAGCAGTGGGGGGGCTAGTGCCAATGAGCAGTTCTTC. This sequence encodes CASSGGASANEQFF.

This sequence joins TRBV7-9 and TRBJ2-5; tentatively, D is TRBD1 (5 bases). Between the trimmed V and J ends, which lost 0 bases and 2 bases, there was a span of 7 bases. This CDR3 has 14 residues. CDR1 is SEHNR and CDR2 is FQNEAQ in the germline V gene (reference sequence). The CDR3 nucleotides read TGTGCCAGCAGCTTAGCGGGGCAGCAAGAGACCCAGTACTTC. Translated: CASSLAGQQETQYF.

V and J are TRBV7-6 and TRBJ2-7; D might be TRBD1 or TRBD2, each matching 5 bases. From germline, CDR1 is SGHVS and CDR2 FNYEAQ. The CDR3 runs 16 residues. Trimming left V 6 bases short and J 4 bases short, with 22 bases between. In nucleotides, the CDR3 is TGTGCCAGCAGTTTTGGGACGGGTGGGTCCGGATACGAGCAGTACTTC. It translates to CASSFGTGGSGYEQYF.

This clonotype was seen only a few times. The V call is TRBV4-2, the J call TRBJ2-7; 7 bases fit TRBD2. Losses at the gene ends were 2 bases for V and 1 base for J; bases not matched to a gene: 8. Germline V lookup: CDR1 LGHNA, CDR2 YNFKEQ. CDR3 size: 16 residues. The CDR3 coding sequence is TGTGCCAGCAGCCAAAGAGGAGCGGGGAAGTCCTACGAGCAGTACTTC. It specifies CASSQRGAGKSYEQYF.

The rearrangement uses TRBV10-3 and TRBJ2-3; D might be TRBD2 (6 bases). The V gene lost 10 bases and the J gene lost 1 base, with 21 bases spanning the gap. CDR1 ENHRY and CDR2 SYGVKD come from the germline V gene. The CDR3 extends over 16 amino acids. The CDR3 DNA reads as TGTGCCACCGCCCTTTCTAGCGCGGTGGGCACAGATACGCAGTATTTT. It specifies CATALSSAVGTDTQYF.

CDR3 DNA sequence: TGTGCCAGTAGTCTTCTCGGGTGGGAGGGAAGAACTGAAGCTTTCTTT. It codes for CASSLLGWEGRTEAFF. V and J are TRBV19 and TRBJ1-1; the D is unclear. There are 16 residues in the CDR3. Germline assignment: CDR1 LNHDA and CDR2 SQIVND (reference sequence). V lost 5 bases and J lost 5, with 21 bases in between.

V gene TRBV7-9 combines with J gene TRBJ2-5; D may match TRBD1 or TRBD2 (7 bases each). Trimming shortened V by 5 bases and J by 13 bases, and 20 bases separated the two germline ends. This CDR3 region has 13 residues. Germline-derived CDR1 and CDR2 are SEHNR and FQNEAQ (reference sequence). The CDR3 nucleotides are TGTGCCAGCAGCCCGGGACAGCGGGATGGGGCGTACTTC. This encodes CASSPGQRDGAYF.